This passage covers 5 T cell receptor beta chains from one sample sequenced in a study of circulating CD8 cells and anti-PD-1 response in melanoma. Sorting of live CD3+CD8+TCRalphabeta+ cells by PD-1 and/or TIGIT gave four subsets. TCR libraries were prepared from around 15 ng of total RNA with the QIAseq Immune Repertoire TCR panel. TCRdb redid the calling of the reads with MiXCR, one entry per CDR3 protein. Among some 1,900 distinct CDR3 sequences listed, roughly 8.1% were seen once. This specimen was CD8+ T cells from PBMCs, taken at baseline or after one month of anti-PD-1 therapy (not recorded which). Receptors were obtained from a human donor with melanoma.

By share of the sample, this clonotype is large. The V and J genes are TRBV28 and TRBJ2-2, with no clear D. V dropped 7 bases and J dropped 2 bases, with 17 bases sitting between them. This CDR3 comprises 16 residues. Per the germline V gene, CDR1 is MDHEN and CDR2 is SYDVKM. The CDR3: CASTLGPTLNTGELFF. For the CDR3, the DNA is TGTGCCAGCACCCTCGGCCCTACCCTAAACACCGGGGAGCTGTTTTTT. The whole variable domain, remainder taken from reference TRBV28 and TRBJ2-2, is DVKVTQSSRYLVKRTGEKVFLECVQDMDHENMFWYRQDPGLGLRLIYFSYDVKMKEKGDIPEGYSVSREKKERFSLILESASTNQTSMYLCASTLGPTLNTGELFFGEGSRLTVL.

This clonotype is medium-sized. The rearrangement links TRBV7-3 to TRBJ2-3; a weak D match, TRBD2 (5 bases). The CDR3 is 17 amino acids. The germline V gene has CDR1 SGHTA and CDR2 FQGTGA. Between the trimmed V and J ends, which lost 0 bases and 0 bases, there was a span of 13 bases. CDR3 region: CASSLTFEGSSTDTQYF. In DNA, the CDR3 is TGTGCCAGCAGCTTAACGTTTGAGGGATCTAGCACAGATACGCAGTATTTT.

The table lists this clonotype with a count of one. The junction differs from germline at one of its ends, possibly a read error. The chain joins TRBV2 to TRBJ2-3; 9 bases align to TRBD2. Germline V CDR1 and CDR2: SNHLY, FYNNEI. The CDR3 loop spans 17 amino acids. CDR3: CAGRTSGRPSSTDTQYF. CDR3 bases: TGTGCCGGCAGGACCAGCGGGAGGCCCTCCAGCACAGATACGCAGTATTTT.

In its sample, this clonotype ranks as medium-sized (0.01 to 0.1%). The rearrangement links TRBV28 to TRBJ1-1, with D uncertain. This CDR3 region has 12 residues. Trimming took 10 bases from V and 5 from J, leaving 14 bases between them. Germline CDR1 is MDHEN and CDR2 is SYDVKM. The CDR3 loop is CATQRTATEAFF. CDR3 nucleotides: TGTGCCACCCAACGTACGGCAACTGAAGCTTTCTTT. Drawing the rest from reference TRBV28 and TRBJ1-1, the complete variable domain is DVKVTQSSRYLVKRTGEKVFLECVQDMDHENMFWYRQDPGLGLRLIYFSYDVKMKEKGDIPEGYSVSREKKERFSLILESASTNQTSMYLCATQRTATEAFFGQGTRLTVV.

This clonotype is labeled as medium-sized (0.01 to 0.1%). V and J are TRBV27 and TRBJ2-3; 7 bases align to TRBD2. CDR1 and CDR2 (germline): MNHEY, SMNVEV (reference sequence). Trimming removed 2 bases from V and 1 base from J; junction bases left unmatched: 6. There are 16 residues in the CDR3. The CDR3 DNA reads as TGTGCCAGCAGTTTAAGGGCTAGCGGACGCACAGATACGCAGTATTTT. It yields the protein CASSLRASGRTDTQYF.